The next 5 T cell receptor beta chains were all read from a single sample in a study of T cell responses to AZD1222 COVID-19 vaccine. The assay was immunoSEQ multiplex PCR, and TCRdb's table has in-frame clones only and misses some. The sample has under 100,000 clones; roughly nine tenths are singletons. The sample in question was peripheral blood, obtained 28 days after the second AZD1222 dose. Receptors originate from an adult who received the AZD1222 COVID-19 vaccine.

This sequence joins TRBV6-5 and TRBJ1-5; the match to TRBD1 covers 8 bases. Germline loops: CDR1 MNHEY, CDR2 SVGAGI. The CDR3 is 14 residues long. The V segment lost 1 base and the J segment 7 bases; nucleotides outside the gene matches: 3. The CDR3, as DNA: TGTGCCAGCAGTTACTACGGACAGGGCCAGCCCCAGCATTTT. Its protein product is CASSYYGQGQPQHF.

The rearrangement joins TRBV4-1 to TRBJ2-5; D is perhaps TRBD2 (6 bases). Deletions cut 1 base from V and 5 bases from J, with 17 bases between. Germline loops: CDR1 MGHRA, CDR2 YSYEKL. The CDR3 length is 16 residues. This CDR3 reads CASSQGVSGGQETQYF. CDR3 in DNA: TGCGCCAGCAGCCAAGGGGTTAGCGGAGGGCAGGAGACCCAGTACTTC.

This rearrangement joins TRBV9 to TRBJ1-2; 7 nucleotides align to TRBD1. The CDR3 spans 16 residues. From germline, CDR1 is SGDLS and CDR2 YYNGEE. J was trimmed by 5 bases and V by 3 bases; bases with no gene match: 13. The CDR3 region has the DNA TGTGCCAGCAGCGGGTGGGAGGGGGCGCAGAGGTATGGCTACACCTTC. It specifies CASSGWEGAQRYGYTF.

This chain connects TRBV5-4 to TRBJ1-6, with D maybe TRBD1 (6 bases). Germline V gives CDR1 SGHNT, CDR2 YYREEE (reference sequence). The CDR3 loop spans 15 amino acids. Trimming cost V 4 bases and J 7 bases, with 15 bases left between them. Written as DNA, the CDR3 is TGTGCCAGCAGCCTCTACAGGGCTCGCAATTCACCCCTCCACTTT. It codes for CASSLYRARNSPLHF.

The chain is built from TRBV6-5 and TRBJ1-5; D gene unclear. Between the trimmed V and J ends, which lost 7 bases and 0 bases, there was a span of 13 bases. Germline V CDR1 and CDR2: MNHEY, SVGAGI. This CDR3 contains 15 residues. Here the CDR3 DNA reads TGTGCCAGCATGGGTGGGAAATATAGCAATCAGCCCCAGCATTTT. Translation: CASMGGKYSNQPQHF.